This T cell receptor (beta chain) was recorded in a study of post-analysis software for immune sequencing data. To note about this clonotype: Antigen: not known.

CDR1 is DFQATT, CDR2 SNEGSKA, per germline (reference sequence). The CDR3 sequence is 15 residues long. Libraries were made from TCR beta cDNA, and they carried unique molecular identifiers. Around 500,000 cDNA molecules were obtained from approximately 0.91 to 9.4 million T cells. TCRdb used MiXCR to reprocess the PCR reads, holding one entry per CDR3 protein. The sample includes a few hundred thousand distinct CDR3 sequences, 36% of them seen just once. Notes on the study in general: Controls had lower frequencies than patients of five or six TRBV segments, which included TRBV5-6, TRBV5-1 and TRBV20-1. Controls' normalized Chao1 diversity significantly exceeded that of multiple sclerosis patients.

This clonotype originated in a girl between 10 and 17 years old with multiple sclerosis. Sequenced input: blood. This sequence joins TRBV20-1 and TRBJ2-7; weak D call: TRBD2 (5 bases). The J call may not be correct, given that the DNA end is closer to TRBJ2-5. CDR3 sequence reads: CSASLDSDTVETQYF. CDR3 bases: TGCAGTGCTTCCCTGGACTCCGATACCGTGGAGACCCAGTACTTC.